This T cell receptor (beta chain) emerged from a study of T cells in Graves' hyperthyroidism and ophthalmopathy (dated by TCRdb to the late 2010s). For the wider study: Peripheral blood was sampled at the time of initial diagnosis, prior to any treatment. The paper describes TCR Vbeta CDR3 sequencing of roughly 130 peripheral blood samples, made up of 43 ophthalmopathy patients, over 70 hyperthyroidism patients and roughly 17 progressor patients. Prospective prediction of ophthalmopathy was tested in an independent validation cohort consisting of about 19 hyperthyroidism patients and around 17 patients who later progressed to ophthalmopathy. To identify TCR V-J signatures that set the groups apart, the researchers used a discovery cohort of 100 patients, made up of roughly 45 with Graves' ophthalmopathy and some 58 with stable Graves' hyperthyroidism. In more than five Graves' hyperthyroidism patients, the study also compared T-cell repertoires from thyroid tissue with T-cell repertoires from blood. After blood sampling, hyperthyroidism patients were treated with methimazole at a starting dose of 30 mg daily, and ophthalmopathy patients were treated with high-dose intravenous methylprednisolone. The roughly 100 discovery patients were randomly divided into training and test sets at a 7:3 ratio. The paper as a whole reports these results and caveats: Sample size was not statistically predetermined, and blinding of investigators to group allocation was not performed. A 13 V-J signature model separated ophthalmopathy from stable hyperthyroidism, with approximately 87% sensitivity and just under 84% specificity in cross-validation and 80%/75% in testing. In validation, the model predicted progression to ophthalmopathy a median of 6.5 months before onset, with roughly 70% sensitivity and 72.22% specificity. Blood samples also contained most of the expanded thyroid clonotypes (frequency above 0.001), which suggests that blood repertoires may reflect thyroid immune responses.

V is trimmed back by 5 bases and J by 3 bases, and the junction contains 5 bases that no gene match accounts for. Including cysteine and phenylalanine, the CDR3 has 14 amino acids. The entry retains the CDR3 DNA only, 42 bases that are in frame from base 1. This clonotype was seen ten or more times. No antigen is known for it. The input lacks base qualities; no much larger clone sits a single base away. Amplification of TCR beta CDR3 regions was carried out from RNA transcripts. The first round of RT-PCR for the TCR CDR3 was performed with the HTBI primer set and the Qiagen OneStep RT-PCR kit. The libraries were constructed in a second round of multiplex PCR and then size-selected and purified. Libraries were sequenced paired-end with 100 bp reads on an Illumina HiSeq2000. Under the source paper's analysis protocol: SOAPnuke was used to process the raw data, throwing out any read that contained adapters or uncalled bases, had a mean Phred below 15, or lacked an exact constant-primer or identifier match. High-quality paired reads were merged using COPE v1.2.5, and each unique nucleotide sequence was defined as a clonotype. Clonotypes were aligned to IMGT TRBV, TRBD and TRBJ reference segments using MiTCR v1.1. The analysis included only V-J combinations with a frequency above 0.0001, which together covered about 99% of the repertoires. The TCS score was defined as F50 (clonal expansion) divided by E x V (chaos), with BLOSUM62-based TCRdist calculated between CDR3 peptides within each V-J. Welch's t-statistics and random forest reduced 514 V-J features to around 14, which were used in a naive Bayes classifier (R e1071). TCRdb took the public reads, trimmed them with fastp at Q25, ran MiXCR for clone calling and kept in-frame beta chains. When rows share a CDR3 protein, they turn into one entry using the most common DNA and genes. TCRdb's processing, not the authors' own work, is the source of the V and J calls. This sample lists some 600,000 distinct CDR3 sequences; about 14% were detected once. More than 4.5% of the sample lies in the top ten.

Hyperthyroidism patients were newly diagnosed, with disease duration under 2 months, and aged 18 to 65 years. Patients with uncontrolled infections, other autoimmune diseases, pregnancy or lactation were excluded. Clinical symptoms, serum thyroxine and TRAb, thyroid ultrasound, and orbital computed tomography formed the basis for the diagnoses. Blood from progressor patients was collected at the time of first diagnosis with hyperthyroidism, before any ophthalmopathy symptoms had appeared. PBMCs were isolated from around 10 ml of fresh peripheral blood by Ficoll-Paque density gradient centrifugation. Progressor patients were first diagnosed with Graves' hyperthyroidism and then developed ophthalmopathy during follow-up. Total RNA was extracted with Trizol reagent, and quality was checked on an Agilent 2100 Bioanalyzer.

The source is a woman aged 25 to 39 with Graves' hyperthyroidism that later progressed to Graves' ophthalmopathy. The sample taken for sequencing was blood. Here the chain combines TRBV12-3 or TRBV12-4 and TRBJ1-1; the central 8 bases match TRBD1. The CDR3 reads CASSPTGGDTEAFF. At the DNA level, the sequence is TGTGCCAGCAGTCCAACAGGGGGAGACACTGAAGCTTTCTTT.